The 18 T cell receptor beta chains given below trace back to one sample, sequenced in a study of shared T cell receptors in the human thymus (dated by TCRdb to the early 2020s). Library preparation employed the immunoSEQ multiplex PCR assay. This immuneACCESS table, as held by TCRdb, lists in-frame sequences with V and J called but not all clones. Of the missing ones, under half trace to an unresolved V gene in checked studies; the others have no known cause. The sample includes some 700,000 clones, with 80% to 90% observed a single time. Under 0.012% of the sample is in the top ten clones. The same specimen was also included in a second study, on human thymus T cells.

The sequenced sample consisted of thymocytes. The receptors here all came from a girl younger than two with a congenital heart defect. Donor details come from another sample of the same person, matched by shared clones.

The rearrangement joins TRBV5-4 to TRBJ1-1; D possibly corresponds to TRBD1 (5 bases). Trimming removed 1 base from V and 2 bases from J, with 15 bases in between. The CDR3 is made up of 16 amino acids. Germline CDR1 is SGHNT and CDR2 is YYREEE (reference sequence). CDR3 DNA: TGTGCCAGCAGCTTGAAAGGTTCCAGGGAAAACACTGAAGCTTTCTTT. Residues: CASSLKGSRENTEAFF.

Here the CDR3 reads CASSPPGQGATYNSPLHF. CDR3 DNA: TGTGCCAGCAGTCCACCGGGACAGGGGGCAACCTATAATTCACCCCTCCACTTT. The J gene is TRBJ1-6, the V gene TRBV28; 12 positions agree with TRBD1. Germline CDR1 and CDR2: MDHEN and SYDVKM. Trimming took 5 bases from V and 2 from J; bases not matched to a gene: 7. The CDR3 spans 18 residues.

The chain links TRBV5-5 to TRBJ2-7; D perhaps matches TRBD1 (5 bases). Germline CDR1 reads SGHKS; CDR2 reads YYEKEE (reference sequence). This CDR3 has 16 amino acids. With 1 base removed from V and 0 bases from J, the gap between germline ends came to 14 bases. CDR3 in DNA: TGTGCCAGCAGCTTGCCCCAGGGCAGGGCCTCCTACGAGCAGTACTTC. It encodes CASSLPQGRASYEQYF.

The chain couples TRBV9 to TRBJ1-6; TRBD1 matches at 10 bases. The CDR3 has 15 residues. Germline CDR1 reads SGDLS; CDR2 reads YYNGEE. V lost 3 bases and J lost 10; bases outside the gene matches: 7. CDR3 region: CASSARQGAGSPLHF. Here the CDR3 DNA reads TGTGCCAGCAGCGCCCGACAGGGGGCAGGATCACCCCTCCACTTT.

This clone came up a few times. The V and J genes are TRBV7-8 and TRBJ1-6; 7 bases map to TRBD1. Looked up from germline, CDR1 is SGHVS and CDR2 is FQNEAQ. The ends lost 4 bases at V and 8 bases at J; junction bases unmatched: 2. This CDR3 has 13 amino acids. CDR3 sequence: CASSSDRDSPLHF. Written as DNA, the CDR3 is TGTGCCAGCAGCTCAGACAGGGATTCACCCCTCCACTTT.

V gene TRBV7-9 combines with J gene TRBJ2-2, with 10 bases identical to TRBD1. CDR1 is SEHNR and CDR2 is FQNEAQ in the germline V gene (reference sequence). This CDR3 comprises 18 residues. V was clipped by 3 bases and J by 6 bases; unmatched bases: 13. CDR3: CASSFMAPGQGLPGELFF. The CDR3 bases are TGTGCCAGCAGCTTTATGGCCCCGGGACAGGGGCTACCCGGGGAGCTGTTTTTT.

This rearrangement joins TRBV6-6 to TRBJ2-1; a weak D match, TRBD1 (6 bases). V was cut by 5 bases and J by 8 bases, with 16 bases left in between. CDR3 length: 14 residues. Germline values: CDR1 MNHNY, CDR2 SVGAGI (reference sequence). The chain's CDR3 is CASSQRNGGDEQFF. CDR3 DNA sequence: TGTGCCAGCAGTCAACGGAATGGGGGCGATGAGCAGTTCTTC.

This sequence joins TRBV19 and TRBJ2-2; TRBD1 agrees at 9 bases. In germline, CDR1 is LNHDA, CDR2 SQIVND (reference sequence). The CDR3 extends over 18 amino acids. Losses at the gene ends were 5 bases for V and 6 bases for J; bases not matched to a gene: 16. In DNA form, the CDR3 reads TGTGCCAGTAGTCCAGCCGCCCTACCGGGACAGGGTCCCGGGGAGCTGTTTTTT. As protein: CASSPAALPGQGPGELFF. Full variable domain (missing parts from reference TRBV19 and TRBJ2-2): DGGITQSPKYLFRKEGQNVTLSCEQNLNHDAMYWYRQDPGQGLRLIYYSQIVNDFQKGDIAEGYSVSREKKESFPLTVTSAQKNPTAFYLCASSPAALPGQGPGELFFGEGSRLTVL.

The chain carries TRBV15 and TRBJ1-1; D not certain. Germline V gene data show CDR1 as LNHNV and CDR2 as YYDKDF (reference sequence). The CDR3 runs to 13 residues. The ends were cut back, 2 bases at V and 6 bases at J, with 10 bases in the middle. The CDR3 here is CATSRTGLPEAFF. In DNA form, the CDR3 reads TGTGCCACCAGCAGAACGGGTCTCCCTGAAGCTTTCTTT.

The rearrangement uses TRBV7-9 and TRBJ2-2; perhaps TRBD2 as D (6 bases). V was clipped by 4 bases and J by 7 bases, with 10 bases between them. Germline loops: CDR1 SEHNR, CDR2 FQNEAQ (reference sequence). CDR3 length: 13 residues. The CDR3 spells CASSSGLNGELFF. DNA for the CDR3: TGTGCCAGCAGCTCGGGACTGAACGGGGAGCTGTTTTTT. The full variable domain, in which reference TRBV7-9 and TRBJ2-2 provide the parts outside the CDR3, is DTGVSQNPRHKITKRGQNVTFRCDPISEHNRLYWYRQTLGQGPEFLTYFQNEAQLEKSRLLSDRFSAERPKGSFSTLEIQRTEQGDSAMYLCASSSGLNGELFFGEGSRLTVL.

This clone was seen only once. The chain couples TRBV5-1 to TRBJ1-2; 10 nucleotides align to TRBD1. This CDR3 is 14 amino acids long. Trimming at V came to 1 base and at J to 11 bases, leaving 8 bases not matched to a gene. Germline assignment: CDR1 SGHRS and CDR2 YFSETQ. CDR3 sequence reads: CASSLTPGQGMYTF. The CDR3 bases are TGCGCCAGCAGCTTGACCCCGGGACAGGGGATGTACACCTTC.

This clone was recorded once. This rearrangement joins TRBV28 to TRBJ1-2, with 7 bases that match TRBD1. The germline V gene encodes CDR1 MDHEN and CDR2 SYDVKM. The CDR3 extends over 18 amino acids. The junction had 16 bases not matched to a gene; V was cut back by 6 bases and J by 0 bases. The CDR3 is CASRPMKKQGRTNYGYTF. The CDR3 DNA reads as TGTGCCAGCAGACCGATGAAGAAACAGGGGAGGACTAACTATGGCTACACCTTC.

This rearrangement joins TRBV27 to TRBJ1-2, with D hard to call. V lost 9 bases and J lost 4, with 21 bases in between. Germline CDR1 is MNHEY and CDR2 is SMNVEV (reference sequence). The CDR3 consists of 15 residues. CDR3 nucleotide sequence: TGTGCCAGTTCATCCCAAAGAGACTGTTGCTATGGCTACACCTTC. Its translation: CASSSQRDCCYGYTF.

This clone was observed a handful of times. CDR3 coding DNA: TGTGCCAGCAGCTTAGGTGCCAGAGGTAATGGCTACACCTTC. It specifies CASSLGARGNGYTF. This chain connects TRBV7-9 to TRBJ1-2; no clear D. This CDR3 comprises 14 residues. V shed 1 base and J shed 6 bases, with 12 bases lying between them. CDR1 is SEHNR and CDR2 is FQNEAQ in the germline V gene (reference sequence).

CDR3 sequence reads: CASSPRPTGVGYTF. The CDR3 nucleotides read TGTGCCAGCAGCCCCCGACCAACAGGGGTTGGCTACACCTTC. The chain couples TRBV14 to TRBJ1-2; 7 bases are a match to TRBD1. The CDR3 is made up of 14 amino acids. Germline assignment: CDR1 SGHDN and CDR2 FVKESK. The V segment lost 4 bases and the J segment 7 bases; nucleotides outside the gene matches: 9.

The rearrangement joins TRBV5-1 to TRBJ2-5; 9 nucleotides align to TRBD1. The CDR3 is made up of 14 amino acids. Trimming took 0 bases from V and 5 from J; bases not matched to a gene: 2. Germline CDR1 SGHRS, CDR2 YFSETQ. The CDR3 reads CASSLDRGLETQYF. The CDR3 DNA is TGCGCCAGCAGCTTGGACAGGGGGCTGGAGACCCAGTACTTC. The whole variable domain, filled in from reference TRBV5-1 and TRBJ2-5, reads KAGVTQTPRYLIKTRGQQVTLSCSPISGHRSVSWYQQTPGQGLQFLFEYFSETQRNKGNFPGRFSGRQFSNSRSEMNVSTLELGDSALYLCASSLDRGLETQYFGPGTRLLVL.

The chain combines TRBV5-4 with TRBJ1-1; D gene uncertain. Germline CDR1 SGHNT, CDR2 YYREEE (reference sequence). V lost 0 bases to trimming and J lost 1 base, with 16 bases between them. This CDR3 is 17 amino acids long. The CDR3 DNA follows: TGTGCCAGCAGCTTGGCCGAACGGGGAGATTCGAACACTGAAGCTTTCTTT. Protein product: CASSLAERGDSNTEAFF.

V gene TRBV4-3 combines with J gene TRBJ2-3; TRBD1 agrees at 7 bases. The CDR3 has 18 residues. J gave up 1 base and V 2 bases, and 12 bases lay outside the gene matches. Germline V lookup: CDR1 LGHNA, CDR2 YSLEER. CDR3 amino acids: CASSQNRAQGNCTDTQYF. The CDR3, as DNA: TGCGCCAGCAGCCAAAATCGGGCACAGGGGAATTGCACAGATACGCAGTATTTT.